This T cell receptor (beta chain) was sequenced during a study of blood T cell repertoires in COVID-19. In the case of this clone: Other DNA sequences in the same sample also yield this CDR3.

Repertoires were generated with immunoSEQ multiplex PCR, while TCRdb's copy carries only in-frame clones and drops some. This table has 300,000 to 450,000 clones, around 84% appearing once. The CDR3 totals 13 residues. Trimming left V 4 bases short and J 2 bases short, with 8 bases between. The sample was peripheral blood. This sequence was found in a woman younger than 30 with acute or convalescent COVID-19. The V gene is TRBV12-3 or TRBV12-4, the J gene TRBJ1-1; tentative D call: TRBD1 (5 bases). The CDR3 here is CASSWTLNTEAFF. For the CDR3, the DNA is TGTGCCAGCAGTTGGACACTAAACACTGAAGCTTTCTTT.